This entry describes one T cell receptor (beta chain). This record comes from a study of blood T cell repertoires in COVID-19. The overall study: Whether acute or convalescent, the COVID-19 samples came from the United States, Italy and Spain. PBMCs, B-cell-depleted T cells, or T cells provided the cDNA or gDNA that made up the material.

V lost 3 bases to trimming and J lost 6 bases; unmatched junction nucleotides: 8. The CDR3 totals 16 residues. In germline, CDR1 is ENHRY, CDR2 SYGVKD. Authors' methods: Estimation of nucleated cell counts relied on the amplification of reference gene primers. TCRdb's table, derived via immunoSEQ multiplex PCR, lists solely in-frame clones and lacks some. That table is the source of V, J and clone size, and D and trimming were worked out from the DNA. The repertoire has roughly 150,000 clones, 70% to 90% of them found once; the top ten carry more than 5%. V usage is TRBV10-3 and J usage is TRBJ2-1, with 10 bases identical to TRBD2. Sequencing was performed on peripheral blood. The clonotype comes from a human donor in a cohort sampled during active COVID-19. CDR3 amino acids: CAISDGLAGVPNEQFF. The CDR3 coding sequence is TGTGCCATCAGTGACGGGCTAGCGGGAGTGCCCAATGAGCAGTTCTTC.